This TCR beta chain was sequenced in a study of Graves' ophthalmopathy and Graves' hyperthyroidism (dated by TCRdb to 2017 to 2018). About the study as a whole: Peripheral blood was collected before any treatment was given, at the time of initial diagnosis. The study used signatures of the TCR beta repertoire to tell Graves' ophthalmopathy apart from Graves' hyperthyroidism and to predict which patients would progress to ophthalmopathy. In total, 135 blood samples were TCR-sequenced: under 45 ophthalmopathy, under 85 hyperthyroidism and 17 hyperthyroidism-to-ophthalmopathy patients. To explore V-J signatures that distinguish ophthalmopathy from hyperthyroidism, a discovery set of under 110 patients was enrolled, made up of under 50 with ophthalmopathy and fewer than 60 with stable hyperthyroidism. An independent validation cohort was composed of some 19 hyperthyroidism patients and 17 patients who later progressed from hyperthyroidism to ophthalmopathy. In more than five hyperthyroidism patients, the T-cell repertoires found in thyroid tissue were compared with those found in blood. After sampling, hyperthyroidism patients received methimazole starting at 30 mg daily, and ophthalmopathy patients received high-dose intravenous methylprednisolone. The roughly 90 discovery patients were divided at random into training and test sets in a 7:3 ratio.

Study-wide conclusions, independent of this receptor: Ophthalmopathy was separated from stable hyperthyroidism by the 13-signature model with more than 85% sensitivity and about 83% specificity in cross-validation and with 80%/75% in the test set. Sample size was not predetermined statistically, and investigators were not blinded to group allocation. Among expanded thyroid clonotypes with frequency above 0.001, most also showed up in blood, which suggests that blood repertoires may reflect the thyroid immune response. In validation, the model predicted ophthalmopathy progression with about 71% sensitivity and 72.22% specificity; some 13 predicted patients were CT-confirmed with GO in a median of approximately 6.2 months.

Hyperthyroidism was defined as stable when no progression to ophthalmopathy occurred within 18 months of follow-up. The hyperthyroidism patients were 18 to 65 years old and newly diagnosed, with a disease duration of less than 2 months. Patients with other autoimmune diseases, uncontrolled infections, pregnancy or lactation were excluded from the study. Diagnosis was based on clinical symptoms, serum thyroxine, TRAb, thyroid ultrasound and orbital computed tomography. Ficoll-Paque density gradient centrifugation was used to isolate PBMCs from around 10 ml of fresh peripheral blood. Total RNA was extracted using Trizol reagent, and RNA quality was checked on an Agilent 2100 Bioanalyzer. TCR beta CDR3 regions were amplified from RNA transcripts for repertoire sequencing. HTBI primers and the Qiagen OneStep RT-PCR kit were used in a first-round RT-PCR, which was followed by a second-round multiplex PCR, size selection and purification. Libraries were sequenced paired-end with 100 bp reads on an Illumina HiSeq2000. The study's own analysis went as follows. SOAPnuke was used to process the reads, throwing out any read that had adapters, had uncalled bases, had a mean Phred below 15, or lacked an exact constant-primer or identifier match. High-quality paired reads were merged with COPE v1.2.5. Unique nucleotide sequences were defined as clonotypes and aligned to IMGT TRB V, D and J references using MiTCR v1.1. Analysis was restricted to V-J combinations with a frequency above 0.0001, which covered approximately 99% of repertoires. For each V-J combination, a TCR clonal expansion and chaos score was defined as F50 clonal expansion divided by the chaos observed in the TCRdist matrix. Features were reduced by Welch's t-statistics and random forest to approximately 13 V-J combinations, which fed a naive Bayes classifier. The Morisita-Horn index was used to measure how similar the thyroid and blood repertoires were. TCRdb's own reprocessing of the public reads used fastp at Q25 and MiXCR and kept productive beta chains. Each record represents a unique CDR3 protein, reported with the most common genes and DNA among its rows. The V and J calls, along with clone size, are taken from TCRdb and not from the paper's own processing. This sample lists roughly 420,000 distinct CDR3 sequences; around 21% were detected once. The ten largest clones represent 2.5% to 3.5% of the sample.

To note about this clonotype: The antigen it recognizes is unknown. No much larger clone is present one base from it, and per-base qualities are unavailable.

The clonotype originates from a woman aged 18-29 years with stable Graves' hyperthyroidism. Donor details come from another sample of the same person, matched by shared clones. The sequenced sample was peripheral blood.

The CDR3 in this case is CASSFLEYEQYF. The nucleotide sequence is TGTGCCAGCAGCTTCCTGGAATACGAGCAGTACTTC. The sequence joins TRBV5-5 to TRBJ2-7; the D segment cannot be called with confidence. Deletion took 2 bases off V and 4 bases off J, with a span of 7 bases between the germline ends. The CDR1 and CDR2 encoded by the germline V gene (reference sequence) are SGHKS and YYEKEE. The CDR3 covers 12 residues, taking in both the cysteine and the phenylalanine. Only CDR3 DNA is held: 36 bases, read in frame from base 1.